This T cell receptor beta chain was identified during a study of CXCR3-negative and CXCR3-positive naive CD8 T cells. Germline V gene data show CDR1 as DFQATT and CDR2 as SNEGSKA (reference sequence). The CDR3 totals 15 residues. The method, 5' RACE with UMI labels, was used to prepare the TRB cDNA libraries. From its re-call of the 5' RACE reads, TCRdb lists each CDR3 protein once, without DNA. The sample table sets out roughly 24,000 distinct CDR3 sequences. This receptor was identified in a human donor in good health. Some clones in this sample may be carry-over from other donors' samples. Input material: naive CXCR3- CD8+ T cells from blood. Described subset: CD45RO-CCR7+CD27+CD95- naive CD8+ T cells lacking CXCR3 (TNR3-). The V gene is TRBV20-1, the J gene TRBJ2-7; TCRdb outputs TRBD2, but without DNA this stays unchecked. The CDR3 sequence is CSASRGLAGPYEQYF.